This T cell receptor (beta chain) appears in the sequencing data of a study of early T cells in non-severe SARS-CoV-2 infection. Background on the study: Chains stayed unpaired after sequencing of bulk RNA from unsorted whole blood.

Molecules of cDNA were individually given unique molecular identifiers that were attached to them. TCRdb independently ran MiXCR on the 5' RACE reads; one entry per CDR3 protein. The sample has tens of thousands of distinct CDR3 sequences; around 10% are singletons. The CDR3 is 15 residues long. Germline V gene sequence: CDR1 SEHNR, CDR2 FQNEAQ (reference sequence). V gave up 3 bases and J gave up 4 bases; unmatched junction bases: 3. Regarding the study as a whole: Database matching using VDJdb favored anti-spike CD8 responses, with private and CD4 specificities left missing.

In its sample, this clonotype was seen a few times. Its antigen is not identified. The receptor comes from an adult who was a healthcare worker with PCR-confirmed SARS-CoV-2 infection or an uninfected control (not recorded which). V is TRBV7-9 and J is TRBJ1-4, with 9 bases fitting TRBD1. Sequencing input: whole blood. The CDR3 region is CASSLGQGGNEKLFF. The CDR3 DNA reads TGTGCCAGCAGCTTGGGACAGGGAGGTAATGAAAAACTGTTTTTT.